This paragraph covers one T cell receptor (beta chain) sequence. Using immunoSEQ multiplex PCR, the repertoire was profiled, and TCRdb retains in-frame clones only, with some absent. The table records about 380,000 clones, about 88% of them present only once. The sample originates from a study of blood T cell repertoires in COVID-19. Germline V CDR1 and CDR2: SGHRS, YFSETQ. V gave up 4 bases and J gave up 0 bases; unmatched junction bases: 9. This CDR3 has 18 residues. V gene TRBV5-1 combines with J gene TRBJ1-4, with 10 bases lining up with TRBD1. The receptor was isolated from a woman in her late teens or twenties who had recovered from COVID-19. The sequencing sample was made of PBMCs or T cells enriched from blood (not recorded which). DNA for the CDR3: TGCGCCAGCAGCACAAAGGACAGGGGGGAGGCAACTAATGAAAAACTGTTTTTT. Translation gives CASSTKDRGEATNEKLFF.